This T cell receptor beta chain was documented in a study of T-cell reconstitution after alpha-beta-depleted transplantation in children. CDR3 length: 16 amino acids. Per the germline V gene, CDR1 is SEHNR and CDR2 is FQNEAQ (reference sequence). Trimming removed 4 bases from V and 2 bases from J; junction bases left unmatched: 6. Researchers prepared the TCRbeta library using unique molecular identifiers, the study reports. TCRdb ran MiXCR on the PCR reads and lists one entry per CDR3 protein. The sample lists 490,000 or so distinct CDR3 sequences, 10% occurring once. Overall study findings and caveats: Fresh T-cell production supplied most of the T-cell counts and diversity seen one year after transplant. As was reported, about two months after transplant, alpha-beta T cells came from several hundred expanded graft clones.

This clonotype was counted only a few times. The antigen is unknown. The clonotype originates from a child between 2 and 9 years old with inherited bone marrow failure, due to receive a stem cell transplant. The sequenced sample was PBMCs, obtained before TCRalphabeta/CD19-depleted stem cell transplant. This chain connects TRBV7-9 to TRBJ2-1; 9 nucleotides match TRBD1. For the CDR3, the DNA is TGTGCCAGCAGCTCCCCCGGGACAGGGCCCTACAATGAGCAGTTCTTC. This codes for CASSSPGTGPYNEQFF.